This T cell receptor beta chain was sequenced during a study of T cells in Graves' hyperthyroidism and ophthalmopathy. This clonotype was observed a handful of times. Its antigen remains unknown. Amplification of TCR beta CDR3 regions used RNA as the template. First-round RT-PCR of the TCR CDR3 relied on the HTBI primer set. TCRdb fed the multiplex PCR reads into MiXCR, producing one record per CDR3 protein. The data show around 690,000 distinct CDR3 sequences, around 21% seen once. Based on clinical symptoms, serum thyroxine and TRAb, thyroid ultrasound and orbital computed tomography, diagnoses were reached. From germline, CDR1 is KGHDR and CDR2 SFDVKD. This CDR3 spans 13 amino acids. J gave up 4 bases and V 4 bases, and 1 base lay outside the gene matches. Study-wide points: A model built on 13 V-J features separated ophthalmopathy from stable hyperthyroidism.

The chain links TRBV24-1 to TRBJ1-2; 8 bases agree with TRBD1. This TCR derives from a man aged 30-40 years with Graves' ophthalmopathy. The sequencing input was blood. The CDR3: CATSDTGGYGYTF. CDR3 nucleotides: TGTGCCACCAGTGACACAGGGGGCTATGGCTACACCTTC.